The 25 T cell receptor beta chains listed next were all sequenced from one sample in a study of blood T cell repertoires in COVID-19. The repertoire was sequenced with immunoSEQ multiplex PCR; TCRdb's copy has only in-frame clones and lacks some. The table has about 410,000 clones, roughly 88% seen once. The sequenced sample was PBMCs or T cells enriched from blood (not recorded which). The receptors were gathered from a young man who had recovered from COVID-19.

The CDR3 protein is CASSSTGPYGYTF. The CDR3 bases are TGTGCCAGCAGCTCGACAGGTCCCTATGGCTACACCTTC. The chain carries TRBV7-9 and TRBJ1-2; possible D gene TRBD1, 6 bases. CDR1 is SEHNR, CDR2 FQNEAQ, per germline (reference sequence). This CDR3 is 13 amino acids long. V lost 4 bases to trimming and J lost 4 bases, with 10 bases between them.

The rearrangement joins TRBV6-5 to TRBJ1-5, with D hard to call. This CDR3 has 14 amino acids. Trimming removed 2 bases from V and 3 bases from J, with 8 bases in between. CDR1 is MNHEY and CDR2 is SVGAGI in the germline V gene. CDR3 sequence reads: CASSYSLNNQPQHF. The DNA for the CDR3 is TGTGCCAGCAGTTACAGCCTTAACAATCAGCCCCAGCATTTT.

The chain recombines TRBV7-2 with TRBJ2-5, with TRBD2 as a possible D gene (7 bases). Germline V gene sequence: CDR1 SGHTA, CDR2 FQGNSA. The V end was cut by 5 bases, the J end by 3 bases, with 16 bases between. The CDR3 is made up of 15 amino acids. CDR3 in amino acids: CASSLNGGAKETQYF. The CDR3 coding sequence is TGTGCCAGCAGCCTAAATGGGGGGGCAAAAGAGACCCAGTACTTC. Based on the CDR3 plus reference TRBV7-2 and TRBJ2-5, the full variable domain is GAGVSQSPSNKVTEKGKDVELRCDPISGHTALYWYRQSLGQGLEFLIYFQGNSAPDKSGLPSDRFSAERTGGSVSTLTIQRTQQEDSAVYLCASSLNGGAKETQYFGPGTRLLVL.

This chain joins TRBV24-1 and TRBJ1-1, with TRBD1 matching 9 bases. The CDR3 spans 14 residues. CDR1 KGHDR and CDR2 SFDVKD come from the germline V gene. The V and J ends lost 7 bases and 4 bases, in that order; junction bases with no gene match: 6. CDR3 protein: CATRAGQGSTEAFF. Written as DNA, the CDR3 is TGTGCCACCAGAGCTGGACAGGGGAGCACTGAAGCTTTCTTT.

The J gene is TRBJ2-1, the V gene TRBV3-1 (or the pseudogene TRBV3-2), with 10 bases that match TRBD2. Germline CDR1 is LGHDT and CDR2 is YNNKEL (reference sequence). The CDR3 loop spans 16 amino acids. Unmatched junction bases numbered 5, after V lost 1 base and J lost 5 bases. As DNA, the CDR3 is TGTGCCAGCAGCCAAGCGGGACTAGCGAAGGACAATGAGCAGTTCTTC. Protein product: CASSQAGLAKDNEQFF.

In this sample, this clone turned up a few times. V is TRBV5-8 and J is TRBJ2-5, with 7 bases fitting TRBD2. The germline CDR1 and CDR2 sequences are SGHTS and YDEGEE. Unmatched junction bases numbered 13, after V lost 4 bases and J lost 1 base. The CDR3 runs 17 residues. This CDR3 reads CASSLGVAGVSQETQYF. In DNA, the CDR3 is TGTGCCAGCAGCCTCGGGGTGGCGGGAGTATCCCAAGAGACCCAGTACTTC.

The CDR3 spells CASSYFPRGNTGELFF. The DNA for the CDR3 is TGTGCCAGCAGTTACTTCCCGCGGGGGAACACCGGGGAGCTGTTTTTT. The J gene is TRBJ2-2, the V gene TRBV6-5; TRBD2 might be the D (6 bases). The CDR3 covers 16 residues. V lost 1 base, J lost 1 base, and 10 bases lay in between. Germline CDR1 is MNHEY and CDR2 is SVGAGI.

This clone was counted a single time. The gene calls are TRBV3-1 (or the pseudogene TRBV3-2) and TRBJ1-3; 11 bases are a match to TRBD1. Germline assignment: CDR1 LGHDT and CDR2 YNNKEL (reference sequence). The CDR3 runs to 17 residues. Losses at the gene ends were 0 bases for V and 5 bases for J; bases not matched to a gene: 6. The CDR3 sequence: CASSQDFGTGGRNTIYF. CDR3 coding DNA: TGTGCCAGCAGCCAAGATTTTGGGACAGGGGGAAGAAACACCATATATTTT.

The CDR3 spells CAISDTSGGVEQFF. The DNA of the CDR3 is TGTGCCATCAGTGATACTAGCGGGGGGGTTGAGCAGTTCTTC. The chain couples TRBV10-3 to TRBJ2-1, with 13 bases lining up with TRBD2. The CDR3 runs 14 residues. In germline, CDR1 is ENHRY, CDR2 SYGVKD. Trimming cost V 3 bases and J 9 bases; bases outside gene matches: 2.

The chain employs TRBV28 and TRBJ1-1, with 7 bases that match TRBD1. The CDR3 totals 16 residues. The germline V gene encodes CDR1 MDHEN and CDR2 SYDVKM. V shed 7 bases and J 1 base; nucleotides not matched to a gene: 12. This chain's CDR3 is CASNTATGTANTEAFF. CDR3 DNA: TGTGCCAGCAATACGGCAACCGGGACAGCGAACACTGAAGCTTTCTTT.

This chain joins TRBV3-1 (or the pseudogene TRBV3-2) and TRBJ1-5; maybe TRBD1 (6 bases). With 4 bases removed from V and 7 bases from J, the gap between germline ends came to 11 bases. The CDR3 totals 13 residues. The V gene's germline CDR1 is LGHDT and CDR2 YNNKEL (reference sequence). CDR3 residues: CASSPSGAQPQHF. CDR3 nucleotides: TGTGCCAGCAGCCCTTCAGGGGCGCAGCCCCAGCATTTT.

This chain uses TRBV7-2 with TRBJ2-7; TRBD2 is a possible D gene (6 bases). Germline V CDR1 and CDR2: SGHTA, FQGNSA. The CDR3 is 15 amino acids. Trimming removed 2 bases from V and 3 bases from J, with 14 bases in between. CDR3 residues: CASSLLSKDYYEQYF. For the CDR3, the DNA is TGTGCCAGCAGCTTACTTAGTAAGGACTACTACGAGCAGTACTTC.

This clone was recorded once. The chain is built from TRBV7-9 and TRBJ1-6; D is unresolved. V was trimmed by 2 bases and J by 8 bases, leaving 22 bases between them. The CDR3 loop spans 18 amino acids. Germline loops: CDR1 SEHNR, CDR2 FQNEAQ (reference sequence). The DNA of the CDR3 is TGTGCCAGCAGCTTATTACCCCACGACGTAGATCGGGATTCACCCCTCCACTTT. Translated, it gives CASSLLPHDVDRDSPLHF.

The table lists this clone with a count of one. The chain carries TRBV5-8 and TRBJ1-5; D ambiguous. The ends were cut back, 0 bases at V and 4 bases at J, with 5 bases in the middle. CDR3 length: 13 amino acids. Germline V CDR1 and CDR2: SGHTS, YDEGEE. The DNA for the CDR3 is TGTGCCAGCAGCTTGGCCAGGAATCAGCCCCAGCATTTT. Protein: CASSLARNQPQHF. The full variable domain, its missing parts supplied by reference TRBV5-8 and TRBJ1-5, is EAGVTQSPTHLIKTRGQQATLRCSPISGHTSVYWYQQALGLGLQFLLWYDEGEERNRGNFPPRFSGRQFPNYSSELNVNALELEDSALYLCASSLARNQPQHFGDGTRLSIL.

The chain links TRBV24-1 to TRBJ2-5; a possible D gene is TRBD1 (5 bases). The V gene's germline CDR1 is KGHDR and CDR2 SFDVKD. V lost 3 bases, J lost 3 bases, and 19 bases lay in between. CDR3 length: 17 amino acids. The CDR3 nucleotides are TGTGCCACCAGTGATGCTCTTGGGGCGACCTTAAAAGAGACCCAGTACTTC. Amino acids: CATSDALGATLKETQYF.

The chain carries TRBV29-1 and TRBJ2-7; 11 bases line up with TRBD2. The germline gives CDR1 SQVTM, CDR2 ANQGSEA. The junction had 12 bases not matched to a gene; V was cut back by 3 bases and J by 5 bases. This CDR3 is 16 amino acids long. The CDR3 sequence is CSVEDHSGRAGNEQYF. In DNA form, the CDR3 reads TGCAGCGTTGAGGATCATAGCGGGAGGGCTGGAAACGAGCAGTACTTC.

Comment on this clone: Other nucleotide sequences from this sample produce the same CDR3. The rearrangement links TRBV9 to TRBJ1-3; D possibly corresponds to TRBD1 (6 bases). The CDR3 has 15 amino acids. Trimming stripped 0 bases from V and 4 bases from J, with 11 bases between. CDR1 is SGDLS and CDR2 is YYNGEE in the germline V gene. The CDR3 spells CASSVGGTSGNTIYF. CDR3 bases: TGTGCCAGCAGCGTAGGGGGGACATCAGGAAACACCATATATTTT.

The chain uses TRBV11-2 and TRBJ2-3, with D possibly TRBD2 on 6 matching bases. CDR3 length equals 13 residues. The germline CDR1 and CDR2 sequences are SGHAT and FQNNGV. V lost 4 bases to trimming and J lost 4 bases, with 9 bases between them. CDR3 DNA sequence: TGTGCCAGCAGCTCGGGAGCGTCAGATACGCAGTATTTT. This codes for CASSSGASDTQYF.

This clone was recorded once. The CDR3 DNA follows: TGTGCCAGCAAGACAGGGGGGCTCACAGATACGCAGTATTTT. Its translation: CASKTGGLTDTQYF. The gene calls are TRBV11-3 and TRBJ2-3, with 9 bases that match TRBD1. V trimming: 7 bases; J trimming: 2 bases; junction bases outside the gene matches: 4. This CDR3 is built from 14 residues. The germline CDR1 and CDR2 sequences are SGHNT and YENEEA.

Here the CDR3 DNA reads TGTGCCAGTGACCCCCAGGGCCTGAACACTGAAGCTTTCTTT. It specifies CASDPQGLNTEAFF. The chain joins TRBV2 to TRBJ1-1; maybe TRBD1 (5 bases). The CDR3 runs to 14 residues. Trimming took 9 bases from V and 0 from J, leaving 14 bases between them. Germline V gene lookup returns CDR1 SNHLY and CDR2 FYNNEI.

The chain employs TRBV15 and TRBJ1-1; no reliable D call. Germline loops: CDR1 LNHNV, CDR2 YYDKDF (reference sequence). There are 14 residues in the CDR3. V lost 0 bases and J 8 bases, leaving 13 bases between the germline ends. DNA for the CDR3: TGTGCCACCAGCAGAGATAGGAAGACAATCGAAGCTTTCTTT. Translated, it gives CATSRDRKTIEAFF.

With respect to this clone: Compared with germline, one end of the junction differs, possibly owing to a read error. The V and J genes are TRBV7-9 and TRBJ2-1; D perhaps matches TRBD2 (6 bases). This CDR3 has 14 residues. CDR1 and CDR2 from the germline V gene are SEHNR and FQNEAQ (reference sequence). DNA of the CDR3: TGTGCCAGCAGCCTTGACTCGGGAGAGAATGGGCAGTTCTTC. Protein: CASSLDSGENGQFF.

This clone was found a few times. The chain employs TRBV5-1 and TRBJ1-4; D is unresolved. The V end lost 2 bases, the J end lost 11 bases, and 7 bases lay between the germline ends. Per germline, CDR1 SGHRS and CDR2 YFSETQ. This CDR3 comprises 11 residues. The CDR3, as DNA: TGCGCCAGCAGCTTCGATGGCAAACTGTTTTTT. Its protein product is CASSFDGKLFF.

V gene TRBV2 combines with J gene TRBJ2-7; a weak D match, TRBD2 (6 bases). Deletions cut 4 bases from V and 6 bases from J, with 19 bases between. This CDR3 has 15 amino acids. Germline V gene lookup returns CDR1 SNHLY and CDR2 FYNNEI. The CDR3 region is CASSAGLALSSEQYF. CDR3 nucleotide sequence: TGTGCCAGCAGTGCCGGTCTAGCGCTGTCCAGCGAGCAGTACTTC.

This rearrangement joins TRBV12-3 or TRBV12-4 to TRBJ2-7; 7 bases line up with TRBD2. The CDR3 consists of 13 residues. V trimming: 6 bases; J trimming: 3 bases; junction bases outside the gene matches: 5. CDR3: CASRRGRFYEQYF. The CDR3 coding sequence is TGTGCCAGCAGGCGGGGGAGGTTCTACGAGCAGTACTTC.